The clone carrying this T cell receptor beta chain qualifies as medium-sized. Unique molecular identifiers were used to barcode this TCRbeta library. One entry per CDR3 protein, called by TCRdb with MiXCR from the PCR reads. Of about 230,000 distinct CDR3 sequences in the sample, 9.7% are singletons; the top ten hold approximately 5%. This specimen comes from a study of T-cell reconstitution after alpha-beta-depleted transplantation in children. Germline V lookup: CDR1 MNHEY, CDR2 SMNVEV (reference sequence). V shed 5 bases and J 6 bases; nucleotides not matched to a gene: 6. There are 14 residues in the CDR3.

This sample comprised PBMCs from the stem cell graft donor, obtained from the stem cell graft. The TCR was taken from a human donor who donated a stem cell graft to a child with SCID. The chain links TRBV27 to TRBJ2-1, with 8 bases lining up with TRBD2. This CDR3 is CASSSGGGGNEQFF. CDR3 bases: TGTGCCAGCAGTAGCGGGGGCGGGGGCAATGAGCAGTTCTTC.